Each of the 2 T cell receptor beta chains below was sequenced from the same sample in a study of T cell clonality in common variable immunodeficiency. Study-level findings and limits: Common variable immunodeficiency TCR beta sequences reportedly had fewer deletions and N-nucleotide insertions.

These TCRs' antigens remain unknown. Here immunoSEQ multiplex PCR was the method, and the copy in TCRdb shows in-frame clones only, minus some. Listed for the sample are approximately 38,000 clones, none seen a single time. The sample consisted of peripheral blood mononuclear cells. The receptor source for this set is a human donor with common variable immunodeficiency.

This clone was detected ten times or more. The read ends 3 residues before the CDR3 terminus; that terminus is restored from the germline J gene. The chain joins TRBV18 to TRBJ2-1; 9 nucleotides agree with TRBD2. V shed 3 bases and J 1 base; nucleotides not matched to a gene: 7. The germline gives CDR1 KGHSH, CDR2 LQKENI. CDR3 length equals 17 residues. The part of the CDR3 DNA that was read is TGTGCCAGCTCACCCCTTCCCGCGGGAGGGTCCTACAATGAG. It yields the protein CASSPLPAGGSYNE. In full, the CDR3 reads CASSPLPAGGSYNEQFF.

As concerns this clone: The CDR3 is cut off 3 residues early in the read; its end comes from the germline J gene. This chain uses TRBV18 with TRBJ2-7, with 11 positions matching TRBD1. The CDR3 length is 16 residues. Germline lookup yields CDR1 KGHSH and CDR2 LQKENI. V was clipped by 4 bases and J by 4 bases; unmatched bases: 9. CDR3 region: CASSHSRTGGLYEQYF. The DNA read from the CDR3 is TGTGCCAGCTCACATTCACGGACAGGGGGCTTGTACGAG.